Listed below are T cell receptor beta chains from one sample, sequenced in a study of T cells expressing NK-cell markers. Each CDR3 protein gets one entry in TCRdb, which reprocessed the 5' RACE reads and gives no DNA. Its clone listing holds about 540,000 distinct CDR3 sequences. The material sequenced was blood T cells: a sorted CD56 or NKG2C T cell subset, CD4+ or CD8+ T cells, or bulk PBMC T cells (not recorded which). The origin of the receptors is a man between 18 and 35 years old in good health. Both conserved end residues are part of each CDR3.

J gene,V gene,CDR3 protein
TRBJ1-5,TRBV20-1,CSARGDRGHQPQHF
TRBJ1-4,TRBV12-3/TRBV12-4,CASRTRTDEKLFF
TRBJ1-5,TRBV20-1,CSANVRDQPQHF
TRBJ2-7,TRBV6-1,CASKEGGRGYEQYF
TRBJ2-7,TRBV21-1,CASSVSGAPGEQYF
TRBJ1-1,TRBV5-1,CAPDPGNTEAFF
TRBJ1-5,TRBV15,CATSKNPGQDNQPQHF
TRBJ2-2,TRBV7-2,CASGKRMNTGELFF
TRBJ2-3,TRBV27,CASSYVVPSTDTQYF
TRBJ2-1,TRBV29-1,CSGKRQGTYNEQFF
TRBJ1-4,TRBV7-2,CASSLGTGGEKLFF
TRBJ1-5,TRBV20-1,CSARDLGATYSNQPQHF
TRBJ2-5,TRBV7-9,CASSLYFGGTQETQYF
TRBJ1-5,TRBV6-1,CASSSPGDNQPQHF
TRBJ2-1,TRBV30,CAWSRIAGPYNEQFF
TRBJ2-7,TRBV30,CAWSQYRVRYEQYF
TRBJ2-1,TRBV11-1,CASSLLLTSGRRTPPNEQFF
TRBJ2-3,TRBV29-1,CSVEGSSSGSPTDTQYF
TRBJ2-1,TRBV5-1,CASSLRLGYNEQFF
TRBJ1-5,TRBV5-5,CASSSLAGLQPQHF
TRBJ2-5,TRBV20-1,CSARDQQAKETQYF
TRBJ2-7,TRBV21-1,CASSTRGRGAYEQYF
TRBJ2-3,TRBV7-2,CASSQPWGEADTQYF
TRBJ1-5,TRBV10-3,CAIGRGDSNQPQHF
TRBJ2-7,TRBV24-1,CATSQGTLREQYF
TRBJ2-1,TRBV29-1,CSVSVQAGHNEQFF
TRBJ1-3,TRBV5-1,CASSSSTGDGNTIYF
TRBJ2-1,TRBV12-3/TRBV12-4,CASSLIRGRGRKFMSNEQFF
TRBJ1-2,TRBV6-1,CASSEVRTGDYGYTF
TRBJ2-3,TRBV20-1,CSATGTREDTQYF
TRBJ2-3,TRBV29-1,CSVAVLVADTQYF
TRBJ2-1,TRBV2,CASSPIFGLAGEFEQFF
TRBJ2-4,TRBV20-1,CSAEEFENIQYF
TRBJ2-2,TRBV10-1,CASSDRGLSGLTGELFF
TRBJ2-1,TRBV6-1,CASSQKRTEANEQFF
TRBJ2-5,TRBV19,CASSDTHQETQYF
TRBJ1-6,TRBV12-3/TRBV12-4,CASSSSGSLYNSPLHF
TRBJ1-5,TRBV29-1,CSVGEAGVQPQHF
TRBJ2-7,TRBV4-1,CASSQDLTGYREQYF
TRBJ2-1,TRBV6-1,CASRLRTSPYNEQFF
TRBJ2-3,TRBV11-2,CASRSGASGSLNTQYF